The 31 T cell receptor beta chains below all came from one sample that was sequenced in a study of TIL therapy for anti-PD-1-resistant metastatic lung cancer. Sequencing used immunoSEQ v3. This table comes from immunoSEQ multiplex PCR, and its TCRdb copy is limited to in-frame clones, with some not included. In the table there are more than 20,000 clones, 72% of which are singletons. Time point in this sample: pre-treatment sample, taken before nivolumab and TIL therapy. The tumor samples were excised metastases, mostly pleural nodules or supraclavicular lymph nodes. The sample in question was tumor tissue, obtained at baseline. The receptors derive from a person aged 25 to 79 with non-small cell lung cancer.

This clone was seen a few times. The chain carries TRBV6-5 and TRBJ1-5; D unclear. This CDR3 region has 13 residues. The V gene lost 5 bases and the J gene lost 3 bases, with 8 bases spanning the gap. The germline V gene has CDR1 MNHEY and CDR2 SVGAGI. This CDR3 reads CASSKQINQPQHF. The CDR3 DNA reads TGTGCCAGCAGTAAGCAGATCAATCAGCCCCAGCATTTT.

The V call is TRBV7-9, the J call TRBJ1-5; the D is unclear. CDR3 length: 14 amino acids. CDR1 is SEHNR and CDR2 is FQNEAQ in the germline V gene (reference sequence). Deletions cut 1 base from V and 9 bases from J, with 13 bases between. CDR3 sequence (DNA): TGTGCCAGCAGCTTAGAGGACGGCCCCGGGCCCCAGCATTTT. This codes for CASSLEDGPGPQHF.

V usage is TRBV6-5 and J usage is TRBJ2-7; D perhaps matches TRBD2 (6 bases). The CDR3 runs to 13 residues. Per the germline V gene, CDR1 is MNHEY and CDR2 is SVGAGI. The V end lost 2 bases, the J end lost 4 bases, and 9 bases lay between the germline ends. CDR3 DNA sequence: TGTGCCAGCAGTTACGCGGGGTTATACGAGCAGTACTTC. This translates into CASSYAGLYEQYF.

The chain joins TRBV11-3 to TRBJ2-1; 12 positions match TRBD2. The CDR3 loop spans 16 amino acids. Germline CDR1 is SGHNT and CDR2 is YENEEA. The V and J ends lost 5 bases and 8 bases, in that order; junction bases with no gene match: 10. The CDR3 sequence: CASSPYTSGGTYEQFF. The CDR3, as DNA: TGTGCCAGCAGCCCGTACACTAGCGGGGGGACTTATGAGCAGTTCTTC.

The chain combines TRBV4-1 with TRBJ2-7, with D possibly matching TRBD2 (6 bases). Trimming left V 4 bases short and J 0 bases short, with 13 bases between. This CDR3 contains 15 residues. Germline CDR1 is MGHRA and CDR2 is YSYEKL. The CDR3 DNA sequence: TGCGCCAGCAGCCGCACGCTAGCGAACTCCTACGAGCAGTACTTC. Its translation is CASSRTLANSYEQYF.

The genes are TRBV2 and TRBJ2-3; weak D call: TRBD2 (5 bases). Germline V gene data show CDR1 as SNHLY and CDR2 as FYNNEI. CDR3 length: 15 amino acids. V lost 5 bases, J lost 2 bases, and 14 bases lay in between. The CDR3 sequence is CASSLRTGYTDTQYF. Here the CDR3 DNA reads TGTGCCAGCAGTCTCAGGACTGGATACACAGATACGCAGTATTTT.

V usage is TRBV6-1 and J usage is TRBJ1-1; D is possibly TRBD1 (5 bases). Between the trimmed V and J ends, which lost 0 bases and 1 base, there was a span of 18 bases. This CDR3 is 18 amino acids long. Looked up from germline, CDR1 is MNHNS and CDR2 is SASEGT. CDR3 nucleotide sequence: TGTGCCAGCAGTGAAGCAGTTGTTCGCGGCCAGGGGAACACTGAAGCTTTCTTT. It codes for CASSEAVVRGQGNTEAFF.

This chain joins TRBV11-2 and TRBJ1-2, with 7 positions matching TRBD1. Germline assignment: CDR1 SGHAT and CDR2 FQNNGV. The CDR3 extends over 13 amino acids. With V trimmed by 4 bases and J by 3 bases, 2 bases remained unmatched. The CDR3 loop reads CASSSTGDYGYTF. The DNA for the CDR3 is TGTGCCAGCAGCTCCACAGGGGACTATGGCTACACCTTC.

J is TRBJ1-3 and V is TRBV11-3; possible D gene TRBD1, 5 bases. Germline V CDR1 and CDR2: SGHNT, YENEEA. V lost 10 bases and J lost 7, with 23 bases in between. The CDR3 has 15 amino acids. The CDR3 coding sequence is TGTGCCAACCGGATGGCGGGGGGACCCCTGAACACCATATATTTT. It translates to CANRMAGGPLNTIYF.

The gene calls are TRBV5-6 and TRBJ1-2; D possibly corresponds to TRBD1 (5 bases). CDR3 size: 15 residues. V was shortened by 0 bases and J by 4 bases, with 13 bases between the two germline ends. Germline loops: CDR1 SGHDT, CDR2 YYEEEE. The CDR3 DNA reads TGTGCCAGCAGCTTGGCGACAGTGATTGTCTATGGCTACACCTTC. Protein: CASSLATVIVYGYTF.

The chain is built from TRBV4-1 and TRBJ2-3; D is ambiguous. Germline CDR1 and CDR2: MGHRA and YSYEKL. The CDR3 runs 11 residues. With 5 bases removed from V and 6 bases from J, the gap between germline ends came to 6 bases. CDR3 protein: CASSYHDTQYF. DNA for the CDR3: TGCGCCAGCAGCTACCATGATACGCAGTATTTT.

The V and J genes are TRBV5-1 and TRBJ2-7; no clear D. CDR1 and CDR2 (germline): SGHRS, YFSETQ. This CDR3 has 11 residues. The germline V and J ends were trimmed by 0 bases and 5 bases, with 3 bases remaining between them. CDR3 DNA sequence: TGCGCCAGCAGCTTGGCCAACGAGCAGTACTTC. Protein sequence: CASSLANEQYF.

The chain has TRBV7-6 and TRBJ2-2; TRBD1 matches 8 bases. The CDR3 covers 16 residues. J lost 6 bases, V lost 5 bases, and 11 bases had no gene match. The germline V gene has CDR1 SGHVS and CDR2 FNYEAQ. DNA for the CDR3: TGTGCCAGCAGCCCTCCAGGGGGCATTCGTTCCGGGGAGCTGTTTTTT. As protein: CASSPPGGIRSGELFF. The whole variable domain, remainder taken from reference TRBV7-6 and TRBJ2-2, is GAGVSQSPRYKVTKRGQDVALRCDPISGHVSLYWYRQALGQGPEFLTYFNYEAQQDKSGLPNDRFSAERPEGSISTLTIQRTEQRDSAMYRCASSPPGGIRSGELFFGEGSRLTVL.

The chain couples TRBV6-1 to TRBJ1-5; no clear D. The V end was cut by 2 bases, the J end by 3 bases, with 8 bases between. This CDR3 is built from 14 residues. Germline values: CDR1 MNHNS, CDR2 SASEGT. The CDR3 DNA follows: TGTGCCAGCAGTGAATTAGGCGCCAATCAGCCCCAGCATTTT. The encoded protein is CASSELGANQPQHF.

This clone is classed as medium-sized. This chain connects TRBV6-6 to TRBJ1-6; TRBD1 is a possible D gene (6 bases). The germline V gene has CDR1 MNHNY and CDR2 SVGAGI (reference sequence). The CDR3 spans 13 residues. Trimming cost V 6 bases and J 13 bases, with 16 bases left between them. The CDR3 region has the DNA TGTGCCAGCAGGGACAGTAGGCTCTCTCCCCTCCACTTT. Protein sequence: CASRDSRLSPLHF.

This clone appeared a single time. CDR3 DNA: TGTGCCAGTAGTCCGGGGACCTCGCGCTATGGCTACACCTTC. Translation gives CASSPGTSRYGYTF. The chain joins TRBV19 to TRBJ1-2, with a weak D call TRBD1 (5 bases). CDR1 and CDR2 (germline): LNHDA, SQIVND (reference sequence). Trimming took 5 bases from V and 4 from J, leaving 14 bases between them. This CDR3 has 14 residues.

The V gene is TRBV28, the J gene TRBJ1-4; tentative D call: TRBD1 (5 bases). The V and J ends lost 7 bases and 8 bases respectively, with 17 bases between them. CDR1 MDHEN and CDR2 SYDVKM come from the germline V gene. This CDR3 region has 14 residues. The CDR3 loop reads CASTTGGGGEKLFF. DNA for the CDR3: TGTGCCAGCACCACGGGGGGTGGGGGAGAAAAACTGTTTTTT.

This rearrangement joins TRBV4-1 to TRBJ1-3; 7 positions match TRBD1. Trimming at V came to 1 base and at J to 2 bases, leaving 5 bases not matched to a gene. This CDR3 region has 16 residues. Germline V gene lookup returns CDR1 MGHRA and CDR2 YSYEKL. CDR3 nucleotide sequence: TGCGCCAGCAGCCAAGTAGGAGGGGGCACTGGAAACACCATATATTTT. It specifies CASSQVGGGTGNTIYF.

This chain joins TRBV11-2 and TRBJ2-5; D is unclear. Between the trimmed V and J ends, which lost 5 bases and 1 base, there was a span of 14 bases. This CDR3 has 15 residues. The germline V gene has CDR1 SGHAT and CDR2 FQNNGV. The CDR3 region is CASSPTRVAQETQYF. The CDR3 DNA reads as TGTGCCAGCAGCCCCACCCGGGTGGCCCAAGAGACCCAGTACTTC.

The gene calls are TRBV6-1 and TRBJ2-5, with TRBD2 matching 9 bases. In germline, CDR1 is MNHNS, CDR2 SASEGT. V was pared by 0 bases and J by 1 base, with 6 bases of the junction left unmatched. The CDR3 covers 17 residues. DNA for the CDR3: TGTGCCAGCAGTGAAGCTGGGCCTAGCGGGGCCCAAGAGACCCAGTACTTC. Translation: CASSEAGPSGAQETQYF.

The CDR3 bases are TGTGCCAGCAGGGCACGGACAGGGGGGCCTGGAAACACCATATATTTT. Residues: CASRARTGGPGNTIYF. The chain has TRBV6-6 and TRBJ1-3; 10 nucleotides line up with TRBD1. The J segment lost 2 bases and the V segment lost 6 bases, leaving 7 bases of the junction unmatched. The CDR3 spans 16 residues. In germline, CDR1 is MNHNY, CDR2 SVGAGI (reference sequence).

The V call is TRBV6-5, the J call TRBJ2-7; D gene unclear. The CDR3 contains 12 residues. Per germline, CDR1 MNHEY and CDR2 SVGAGI. Trimming stripped 2 bases from V and 6 bases from J, with 8 bases between. CDR3 residues: CASSYRFGEQYF. In DNA form, the CDR3 reads TGTGCCAGCAGTTACAGGTTTGGCGAGCAGTACTTC.

J is TRBJ1-2 and V is TRBV2; 8 bases map to TRBD1. Unmatched junction bases numbered 10, after V lost 8 bases and J lost 5 bases. The CDR3 totals 14 residues. Germline CDR1 is SNHLY and CDR2 is FYNNEI. DNA for the CDR3: TGTGCCAGCCAGGACAGGGTCTCCCTGTATGGCTACACCTTC. Its translation: CASQDRVSLYGYTF.

This chain links TRBV5-6 with TRBJ1-2; D not certain. Trimming stripped 4 bases from V and 8 bases from J, with 12 bases between. The CDR3 spans 12 residues. Germline V CDR1 and CDR2: SGHDT, YYEEEE. Here the CDR3 reads CASSLASGGYTF. CDR3 coding DNA: TGTGCCAGCAGCCTGGCCTCAGGAGGCTACACCTTC.

This clone has more than one count but fewer than ten. The chain recombines TRBV27 with TRBJ2-7; 7 positions match TRBD2. Germline CDR1 reads MNHEY; CDR2 reads SMNVEV (reference sequence). V was pared by 5 bases and J by 6 bases, with 10 bases of the junction left unmatched. The CDR3 is made up of 14 amino acids. CDR3 residues: CASSNGGVRGEQYF. CDR3 in DNA: TGTGCCAGCAGTAATGGGGGGGTCCGAGGCGAGCAGTACTTC.

This rearrangement joins TRBV5-1 to TRBJ1-4; D not certain. Trimming removed 4 bases at V and 5 bases at J, with 12 bases between. Germline loops: CDR1 SGHRS, CDR2 YFSETQ. The CDR3 covers 14 residues. The DNA for the CDR3 is TGCGCCAGCAGCCAGGACGGTCGGAATGAAAAACTGTTTTTT. It translates to CASSQDGRNEKLFF.

This chain connects TRBV18 to TRBJ2-5; TRBD1 aligns across 8 bases. V trimming: 4 bases; J trimming: 5 bases; junction bases outside the gene matches: 6. This CDR3 region has 14 residues. CDR1 KGHSH and CDR2 LQKENI come from the germline V gene. CDR3 in amino acids: CASSLTTGEETQYF. In DNA, the CDR3 is TGTGCCAGCTCACTCACGACAGGGGAGGAGACCCAGTACTTC. The whole variable domain, remainder taken from reference TRBV18 and TRBJ2-5, is NAGVMQNPRHLVRRRGQEARLRCSPMKGHSHVYWYRQLPEEGLKFMVYLQKENIIDESGMPKERFSAEFPKEGPSILRIQQVVRGDSAAYFCASSLTTGEETQYFGPGTRLLVL.

The chain links TRBV5-7 to TRBJ2-7; TRBD1 matches 7 bases. Being an ORF, TRBV5-7 has a function that is uncertain. The CDR3 contains 14 residues. V was pared by 3 bases and J by 6 bases, with 9 bases of the junction left unmatched. The CDR3, as DNA: TGTGCCAGCAGCTGTACCGACAGGGAACGCGAGCAGTACTTC. This encodes CASSCTDREREQYF.

This clone was seen only once. This rearrangement joins TRBV6-1 to TRBJ2-5; the D gene is possibly TRBD1 (7 bases). CDR1 is MNHNS, CDR2 SASEGT, per germline. CDR3 size: 13 residues. Trimming left V 4 bases short and J 4 bases short, with 10 bases between. CDR3 region: CASSARGVETQYF. The DNA for the CDR3 is TGTGCCAGCAGTGCCAGGGGGGTAGAGACCCAGTACTTC.

The chain employs TRBV5-4 and TRBJ2-1; TRBD2 agrees at 13 bases. V dropped 5 bases and J dropped 7; count of bases not matched to a gene: 6. Germline CDR1 SGHNT, CDR2 YYREEE (reference sequence). This CDR3 region has 15 residues. The DNA for the CDR3 is TGTGCCAGCAGATCAACTAGCGGGGGGGCAAATGAGCAGTTCTTC. Its translation is CASRSTSGGANEQFF.

The gene calls are TRBV13 and TRBJ2-7; 7 nucleotides align to TRBD1. Germline CDR1 reads PRHDT; CDR2 reads FYEKMQ (reference sequence). Losses at the gene ends were 5 bases for V and 6 bases for J; bases not matched to a gene: 13. This CDR3 is 15 amino acids long. For the CDR3, the DNA is TGTGCCAGCAGCAGGACAGGTTTTTTGGAATCCGAGCAGTACTTC. Translation: CASSRTGFLESEQYF.